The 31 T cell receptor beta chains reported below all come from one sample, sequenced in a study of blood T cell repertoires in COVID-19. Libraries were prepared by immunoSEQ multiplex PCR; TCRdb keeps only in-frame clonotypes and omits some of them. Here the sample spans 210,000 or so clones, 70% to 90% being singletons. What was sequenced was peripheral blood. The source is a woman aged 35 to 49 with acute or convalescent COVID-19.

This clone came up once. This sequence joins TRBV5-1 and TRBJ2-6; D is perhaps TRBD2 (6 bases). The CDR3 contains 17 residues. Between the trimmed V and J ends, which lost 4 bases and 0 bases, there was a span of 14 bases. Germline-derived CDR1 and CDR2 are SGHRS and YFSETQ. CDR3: CASSGIAAVSGANVLTF. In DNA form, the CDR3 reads TGCGCCAGCAGCGGGATAGCGGCGGTCTCTGGGGCCAACGTCCTGACTTTC. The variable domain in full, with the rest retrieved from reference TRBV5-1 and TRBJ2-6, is KAGVTQTPRYLIKTRGQQVTLSCSPISGHRSVSWYQQTPGQGLQFLFEYFSETQRNKGNFPGRFSGRQFSNSRSEMNVSTLELGDSALYLCASSGIAAVSGANVLTFGAGSRLTVL.

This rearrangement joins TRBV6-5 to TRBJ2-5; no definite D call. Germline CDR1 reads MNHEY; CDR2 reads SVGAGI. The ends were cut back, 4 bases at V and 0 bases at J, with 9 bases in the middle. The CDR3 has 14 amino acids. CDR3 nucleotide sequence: TGTGCCAGCAGTTTTCTCGGGTACCAAGAGACCCAGTACTTC. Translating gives CASSFLGYQETQYF.

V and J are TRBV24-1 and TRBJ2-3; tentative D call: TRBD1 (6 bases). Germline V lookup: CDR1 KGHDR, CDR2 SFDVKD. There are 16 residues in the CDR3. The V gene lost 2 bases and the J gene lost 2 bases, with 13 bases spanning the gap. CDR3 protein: CATSDWSRGPTDTQYF. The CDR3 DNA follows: TGTGCCACCAGTGATTGGAGCAGGGGTCCCACAGATACGCAGTATTTT.

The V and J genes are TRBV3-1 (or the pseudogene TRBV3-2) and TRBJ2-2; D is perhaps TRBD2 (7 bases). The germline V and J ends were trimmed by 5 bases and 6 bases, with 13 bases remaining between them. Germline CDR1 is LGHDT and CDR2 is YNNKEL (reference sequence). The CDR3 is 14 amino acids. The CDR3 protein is CASSSRGPAGELFF. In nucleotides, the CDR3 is TGTGCCAGCAGCTCGCGGGGGCCGGCCGGGGAGCTGTTTTTT.

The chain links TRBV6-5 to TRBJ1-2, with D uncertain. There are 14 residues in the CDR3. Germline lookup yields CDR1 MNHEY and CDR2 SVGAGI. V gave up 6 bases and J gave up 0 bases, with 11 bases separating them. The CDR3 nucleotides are TGTGCCAGCAGCCTTGATGGAGCTAACTATGGCTACACCTTC. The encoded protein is CASSLDGANYGYTF.

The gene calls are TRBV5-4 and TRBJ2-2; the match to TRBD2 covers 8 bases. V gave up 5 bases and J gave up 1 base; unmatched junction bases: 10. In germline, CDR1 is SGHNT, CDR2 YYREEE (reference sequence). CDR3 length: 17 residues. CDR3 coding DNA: TGTGCCAGCAGTTACAAACGGGGGGGCCGGAACACCGGGGAGCTGTTTTTT. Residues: CASSYKRGGRNTGELFF.

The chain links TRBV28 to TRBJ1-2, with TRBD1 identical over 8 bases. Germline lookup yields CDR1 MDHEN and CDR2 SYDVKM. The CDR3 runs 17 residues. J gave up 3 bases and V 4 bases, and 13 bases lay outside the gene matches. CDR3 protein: CASSSSDRVGLYYGYTF. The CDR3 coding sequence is TGTGCCAGCAGTTCATCGGACAGGGTGGGGCTATACTATGGCTACACCTTC.

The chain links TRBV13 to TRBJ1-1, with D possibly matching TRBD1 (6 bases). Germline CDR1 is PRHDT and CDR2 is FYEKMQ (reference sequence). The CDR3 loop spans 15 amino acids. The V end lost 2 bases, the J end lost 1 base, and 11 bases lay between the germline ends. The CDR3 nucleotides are TGTGCCAGCAGCTTAACAGGGCAAGGGAACACTGAAGCTTTCTTT. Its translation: CASSLTGQGNTEAFF.

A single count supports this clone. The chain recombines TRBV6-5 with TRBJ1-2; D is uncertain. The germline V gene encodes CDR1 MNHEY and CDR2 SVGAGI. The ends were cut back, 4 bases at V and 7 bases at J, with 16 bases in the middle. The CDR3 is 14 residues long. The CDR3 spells CASSSSRGIGGYTF. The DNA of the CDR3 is TGTGCCAGCAGTTCCTCCCGCGGGATTGGTGGCTACACCTTC.

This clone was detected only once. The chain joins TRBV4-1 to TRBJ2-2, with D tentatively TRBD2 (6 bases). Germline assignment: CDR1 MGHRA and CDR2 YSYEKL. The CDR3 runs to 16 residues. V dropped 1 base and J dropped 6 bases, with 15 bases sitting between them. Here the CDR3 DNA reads TGCGCCAGCAGCCAAGGGGGACTCCCGGGGGCCGGGGAGCTGTTTTTT. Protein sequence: CASSQGGLPGAGELFF.

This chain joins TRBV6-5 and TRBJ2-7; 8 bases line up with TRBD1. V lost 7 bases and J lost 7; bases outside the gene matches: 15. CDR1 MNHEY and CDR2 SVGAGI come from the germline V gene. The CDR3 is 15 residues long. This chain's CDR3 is CASTTREQGAGEQYV. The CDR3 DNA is TGTGCCAGCACCACGAGGGAGCAGGGGGCCGGAGAGCAGTACGTC.

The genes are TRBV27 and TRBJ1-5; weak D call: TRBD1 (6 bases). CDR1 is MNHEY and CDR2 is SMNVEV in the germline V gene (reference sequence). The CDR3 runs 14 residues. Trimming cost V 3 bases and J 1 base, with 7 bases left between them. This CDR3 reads CASSFQGSNQPQHF. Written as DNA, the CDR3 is TGTGCCAGCAGTTTCCAGGGGAGCAATCAGCCCCAGCATTTT.

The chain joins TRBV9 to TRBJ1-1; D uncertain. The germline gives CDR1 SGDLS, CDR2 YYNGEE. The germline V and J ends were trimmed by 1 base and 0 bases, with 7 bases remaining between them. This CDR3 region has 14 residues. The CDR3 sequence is CASSVRSLNTEAFF. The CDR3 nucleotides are TGTGCCAGCAGCGTAAGGAGTTTGAACACTGAAGCTTTCTTT. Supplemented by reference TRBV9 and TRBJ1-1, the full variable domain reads DSGVTQTPKHLITATGQRVTLRCSPRSGDLSVYWYQQSLDQGLQFLIQYYNGEERAKGNILERFSAQQFPDLHSELNLSSLELGDSALYFCASSVRSLNTEAFFGQGTRLTVV.

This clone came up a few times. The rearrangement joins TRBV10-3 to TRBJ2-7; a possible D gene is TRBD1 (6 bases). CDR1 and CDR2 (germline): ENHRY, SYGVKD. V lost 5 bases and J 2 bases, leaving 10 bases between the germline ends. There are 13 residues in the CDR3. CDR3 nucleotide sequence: TGTGCCATCAGTCCACAGGGAACCTACGAGCAGTACGTC. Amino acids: CAISPQGTYEQYV.

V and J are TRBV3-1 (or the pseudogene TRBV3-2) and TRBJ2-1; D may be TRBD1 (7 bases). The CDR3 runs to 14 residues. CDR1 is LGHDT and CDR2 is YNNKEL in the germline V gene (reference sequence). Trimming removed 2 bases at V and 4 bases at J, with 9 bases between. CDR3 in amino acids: CASSQPGGYNEQFF. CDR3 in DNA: TGTGCCAGCAGCCAACCAGGGGGGTACAATGAGCAGTTCTTC.

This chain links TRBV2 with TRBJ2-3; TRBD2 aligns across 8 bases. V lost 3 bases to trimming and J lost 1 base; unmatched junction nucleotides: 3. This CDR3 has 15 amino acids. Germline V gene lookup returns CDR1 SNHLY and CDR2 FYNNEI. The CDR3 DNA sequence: TGTGCCAGCAGTGATGGGCGGGGGGGCACAGATACGCAGTATTTT. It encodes CASSDGRGGTDTQYF.

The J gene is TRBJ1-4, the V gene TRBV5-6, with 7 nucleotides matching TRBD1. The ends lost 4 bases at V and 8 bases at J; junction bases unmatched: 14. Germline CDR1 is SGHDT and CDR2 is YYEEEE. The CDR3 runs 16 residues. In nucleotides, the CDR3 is TGTGCCAGCAGCCTGTGGAGCACAGGGGTGAGGGAAAAACTGTTTTTT. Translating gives CASSLWSTGVREKLFF.

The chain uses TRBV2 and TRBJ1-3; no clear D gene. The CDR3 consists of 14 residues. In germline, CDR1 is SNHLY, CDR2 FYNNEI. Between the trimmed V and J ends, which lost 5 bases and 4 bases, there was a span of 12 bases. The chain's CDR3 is CASSTNGEGNTIYF. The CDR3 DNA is TGTGCCAGCAGTACCAACGGAGAGGGAAACACCATATATTTT.

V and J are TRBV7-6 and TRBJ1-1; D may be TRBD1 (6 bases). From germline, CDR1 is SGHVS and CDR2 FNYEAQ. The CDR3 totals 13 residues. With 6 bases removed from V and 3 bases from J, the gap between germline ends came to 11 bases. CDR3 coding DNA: TGTGCCAGCAGGGGAGGGGGACACACTGAAGCTTTCTTT. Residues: CASRGGGHTEAFF. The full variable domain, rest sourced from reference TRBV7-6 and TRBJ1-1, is GAGVSQSPRYKVTKRGQDVALRCDPISGHVSLYWYRQALGQGPEFLTYFNYEAQQDKSGLPNDRFSAERPEGSISTLTIQRTEQRDSAMYRCASRGGGHTEAFFGQGTRLTVV.

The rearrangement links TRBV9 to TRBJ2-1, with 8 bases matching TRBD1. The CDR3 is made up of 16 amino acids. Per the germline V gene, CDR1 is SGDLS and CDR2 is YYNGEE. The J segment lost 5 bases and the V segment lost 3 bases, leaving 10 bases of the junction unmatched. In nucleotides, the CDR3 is TGTGCCAGCAGCGACTACTACAGGGGGACCAACAATGAGCAGTTCTTC. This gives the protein CASSDYYRGTNNEQFF.

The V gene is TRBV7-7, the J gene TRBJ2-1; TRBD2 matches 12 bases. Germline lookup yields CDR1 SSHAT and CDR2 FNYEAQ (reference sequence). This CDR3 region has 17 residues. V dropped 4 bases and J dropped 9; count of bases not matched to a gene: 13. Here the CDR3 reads CASSSYPRLAGVSEQFF. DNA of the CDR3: TGTGCCAGCAGCTCTTACCCCCGACTAGCGGGGGTAAGTGAGCAGTTCTTC.

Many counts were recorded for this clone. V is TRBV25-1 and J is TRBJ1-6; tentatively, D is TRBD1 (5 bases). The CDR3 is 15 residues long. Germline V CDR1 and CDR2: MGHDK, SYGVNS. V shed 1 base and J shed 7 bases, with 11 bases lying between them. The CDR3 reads CASSEFRGLNSPLHF. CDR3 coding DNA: TGTGCCAGCAGTGAATTTAGGGGCTTAAATTCACCCCTCCACTTT.

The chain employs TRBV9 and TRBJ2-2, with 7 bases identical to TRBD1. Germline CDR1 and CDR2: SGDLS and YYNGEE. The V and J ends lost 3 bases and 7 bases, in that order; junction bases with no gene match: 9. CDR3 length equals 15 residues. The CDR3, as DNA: TGTGCCAGCAGCGCACAGGGGTCCTTCGGCGGGGAGCTGTTTTTT. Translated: CASSAQGSFGGELFF. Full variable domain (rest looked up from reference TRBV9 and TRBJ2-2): DSGVTQTPKHLITATGQRVTLRCSPRSGDLSVYWYQQSLDQGLQFLIQYYNGEERAKGNILERFSAQQFPDLHSELNLSSLELGDSALYFCASSAQGSFGGELFFGEGSRLTVL.

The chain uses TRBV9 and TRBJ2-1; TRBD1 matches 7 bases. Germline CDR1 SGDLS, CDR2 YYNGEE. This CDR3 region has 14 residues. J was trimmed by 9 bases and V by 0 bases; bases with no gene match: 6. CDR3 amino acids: CASSVVGAGGEQFF. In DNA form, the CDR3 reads TGTGCCAGCAGCGTAGTAGGTGCAGGGGGTGAGCAGTTCTTC.

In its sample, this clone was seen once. This CDR3 reads CASSLTTSTDTQYF. CDR3 coding DNA: TGCGCCAGCAGCTTGACTACTAGCACAGATACGCAGTATTTT. The genes are TRBV5-1 and TRBJ2-3; no clear D gene. V lost 1 base to trimming and J lost 0 bases, with 6 bases between them. The CDR3 is 14 amino acids. Germline V CDR1 and CDR2: SGHRS, YFSETQ.

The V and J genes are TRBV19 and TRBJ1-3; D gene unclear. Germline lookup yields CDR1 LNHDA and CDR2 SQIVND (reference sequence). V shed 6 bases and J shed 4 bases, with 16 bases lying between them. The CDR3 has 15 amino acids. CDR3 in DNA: TGTGCCAGTAGCATTTCGGAGTTCTCGGGAAACACCATATATTTT. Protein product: CASSISEFSGNTIYF.

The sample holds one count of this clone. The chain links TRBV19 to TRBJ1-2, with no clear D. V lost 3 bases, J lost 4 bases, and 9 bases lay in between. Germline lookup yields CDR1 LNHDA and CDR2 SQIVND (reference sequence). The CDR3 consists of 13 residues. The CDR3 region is CASSMGVSYGYTF. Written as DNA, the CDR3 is TGTGCCAGTAGTATGGGAGTCTCCTATGGCTACACCTTC.

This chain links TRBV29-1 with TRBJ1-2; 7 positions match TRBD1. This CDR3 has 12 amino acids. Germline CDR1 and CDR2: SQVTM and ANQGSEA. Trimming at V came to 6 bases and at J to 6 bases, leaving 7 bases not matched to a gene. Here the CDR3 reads CSVEQTGNGYTF. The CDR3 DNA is TGCAGCGTGGAGCAGACAGGGAATGGCTACACCTTC.

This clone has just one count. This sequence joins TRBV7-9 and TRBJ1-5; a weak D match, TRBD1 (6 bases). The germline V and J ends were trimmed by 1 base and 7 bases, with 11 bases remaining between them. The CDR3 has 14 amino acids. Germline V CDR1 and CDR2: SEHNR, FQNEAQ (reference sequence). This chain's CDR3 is CASSLGGGGQPQHF. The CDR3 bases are TGTGCCAGCAGCTTAGGGGGGGGCGGCCAGCCCCAGCATTTT.

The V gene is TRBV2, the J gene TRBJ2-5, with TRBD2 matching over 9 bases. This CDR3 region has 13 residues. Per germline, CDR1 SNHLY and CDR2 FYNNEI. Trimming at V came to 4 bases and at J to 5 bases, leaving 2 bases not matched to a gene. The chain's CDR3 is CASSGGGAETQYF. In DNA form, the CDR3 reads TGTGCCAGCAGTGGCGGGGGGGCGGAGACCCAGTACTTC.

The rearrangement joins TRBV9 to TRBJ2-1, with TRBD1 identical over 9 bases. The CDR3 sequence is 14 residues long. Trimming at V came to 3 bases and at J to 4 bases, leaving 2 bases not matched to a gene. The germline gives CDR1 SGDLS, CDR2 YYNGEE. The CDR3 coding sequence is TGTGCCAGCAGCGGGGGACAGGGATACAATGAGCAGTTCTTC. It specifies CASSGGQGYNEQFF.